This T cell receptor beta chain was found in a study of type 1 regulatory T cells. Study summary: This in vitro CD4 product, T-allo10, is enriched for Tr1 cells and alloantigen-specific.

MiXCR, run by TCRdb on the reads, gives a single entry per CDR3 protein. The sample shows 12,000 to 15,000 distinct CDR3 sequences, roughly 13% of them seen only once. J was trimmed by 5 bases and V by 0 bases; bases with no gene match: 9. The CDR3 covers 15 residues. Germline V CDR1 and CDR2: DFQATT, SNEGSKA (reference sequence). To note about this clonotype: Its antigen is unknown. The CDR3 ends on some other residue instead of the conserved phenylalanine or tryptophan, so this is likely a read error.

The chain joins TRBV20-1 to TRBJ2-7, with 8 bases lining up with TRBD2. The receptor was derived from a human donor in good health. Input material: cultured T cells, either the whole culture or a sorted T cell fraction (not recorded which). The CDR3 DNA reads TGCAGTGCTAGAGATCTCAGCGGGAGTTTTAACGAGCAGTACTCC. This encodes CSARDLSGSFNEQYS.